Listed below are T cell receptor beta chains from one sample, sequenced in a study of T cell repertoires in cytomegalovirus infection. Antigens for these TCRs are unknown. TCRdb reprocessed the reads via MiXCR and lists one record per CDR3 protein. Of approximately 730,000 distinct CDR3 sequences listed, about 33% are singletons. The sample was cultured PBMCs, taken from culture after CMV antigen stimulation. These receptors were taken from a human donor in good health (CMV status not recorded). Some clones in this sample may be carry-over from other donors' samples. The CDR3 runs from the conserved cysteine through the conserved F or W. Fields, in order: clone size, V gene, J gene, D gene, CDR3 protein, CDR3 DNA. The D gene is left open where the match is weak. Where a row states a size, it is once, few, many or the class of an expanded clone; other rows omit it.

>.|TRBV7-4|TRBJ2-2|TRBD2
CASSPGPAGVGELFF
TGTGCCAGCAGTCCTGGGCCAGCGGGAGTCGGGGAGCTGTTTTTT
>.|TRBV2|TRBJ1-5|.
CASSAMAENQPQHF
TGTGCCAGCAGTGCGATGGCAGAAAATCAGCCCCAGCATTTT
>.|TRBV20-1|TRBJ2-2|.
CSAKPSRSSEQQEWANTGELFF
TGCAGTGCTAAGCCCTCCAGGTCTAGCGAGCAACAGGAATGGGCGAACACCGGGGAGCTGTTTTTT
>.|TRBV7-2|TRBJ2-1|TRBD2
CASNRSSGKLFF
TGTGCCAGCAACCGCTCTAGCGGGAAGTTGTTCTTC
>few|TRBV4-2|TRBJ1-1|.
CASSPRSITEAFF
TGTGCCAGCAGCCCTCGGTCTATCACTGAAGCTTTCTTT
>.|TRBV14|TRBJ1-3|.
CASSQEGLRNTIYF
TGTGCCAGCAGCCAGGAGGGGCTGAGAAACACCATATATTTT
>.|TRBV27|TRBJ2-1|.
CASSPPRGLNEQFF
TGTGCCAGCAGCCCTCCTAGGGGGTTGAATGAGCAGTTCTTC
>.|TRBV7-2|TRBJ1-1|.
CASSPTLQGNTEAFF
TGTGCCAGCAGCCCGACCCTCCAGGGGAACACTGAAGCTTTCTTT
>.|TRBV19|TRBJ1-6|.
CASSIFNNNSPLHF
TGTGCCAGTAGTATCTTCAACAATAATTCACCCCTCCACTTT
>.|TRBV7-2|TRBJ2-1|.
CASSPPFNEQFF
TGTGCCAGCAGCCCCCCATTCAATGAGCAGTTCTTC
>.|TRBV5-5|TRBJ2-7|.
CASSLEWSGLAYEQYF
TGTGCCAGCAGCTTGGAGTGGTCTGGTTTGGCCTACGAGCAGTACTTC
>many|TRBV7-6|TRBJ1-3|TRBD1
CASSQGDSLYTIYF
TGTGCCAGCAGCCAAGGGGACAGTTTATACACCATATATTTT
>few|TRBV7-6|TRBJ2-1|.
CASSLADTSFESSYNEQFF
TGTGCCAGCAGCTTAGCAGATACTAGCTTCGAGAGCTCCTACAATGAGCAGTTCTTC
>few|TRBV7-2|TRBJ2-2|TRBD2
CASSLGGSSAGELFF
TGTGCCAGCAGCTTAGGCGGGAGTTCCGCCGGGGAGCTGTTTTTT
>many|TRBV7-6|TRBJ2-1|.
CASSPSLLVSSYNEQFF
TGTGCCAGCAGCCCCTCGTTACTAGTTAGCTCCTACAATGAGCAGTTCTTC
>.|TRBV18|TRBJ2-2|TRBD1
CASSPILGQGRNTGELFF
TGTGCCAGCTCACCGATCCTCGGACAGGGAAGGAACACCGGGGAGCTGTTTTTT
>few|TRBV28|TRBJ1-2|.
CASSFSLERGYTF
TGTGCCAGCAGTTTTTCACTGGAGCGGGGCTACACCTTC
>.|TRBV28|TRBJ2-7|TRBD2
CASSALGGFSYEQYF
TGTGCCAGCAGTGCCTTGGGGGGGTTCTCCTACGAGCAGTACTTC
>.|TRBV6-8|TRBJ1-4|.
CASSSLFNNEKLFF
TGTGCCAGCAGCTCCCTATTTAATAATGAAAAACTGTTTTTT
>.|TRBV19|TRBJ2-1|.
CASSIVGEVGEQFF
TGTGCCAGTAGTATCGTCGGGGAGGTGGGTGAGCAGTTCTTC
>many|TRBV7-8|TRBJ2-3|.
CASSSGYGTDTQYF
TGTGCCAGCAGCTCAGGGTACGGCACAGATACGCAGTATTTT
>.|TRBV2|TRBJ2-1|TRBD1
CASPAGAGGYNEQFF
TGTGCCAGCCCCGCCGGGGCAGGGGGCTACAATGAGCAGTTCTTC
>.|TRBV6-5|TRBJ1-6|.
CASSYSVQGGVVSPLHF
TGTGCCAGCAGTTACTCTGTTCAGGGTGGCGTTGTTTCACCCCTCCACTTT
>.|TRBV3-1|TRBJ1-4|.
CASSQIRTAPTYNEKLFF
TGTGCCAGCAGCCAAATTCGGACAGCGCCGACCTATAATGAAAAACTGTTTTTT
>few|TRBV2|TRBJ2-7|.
CASSEQHYEQYF
TGTGCCAGCAGTGAACAACACTACGAGCAGTACTTC
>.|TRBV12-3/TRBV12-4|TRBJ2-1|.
CASSSLDRTNRQFF
TGTGCCAGCAGTTCATTAGACAGGACCAACCGGCAGTTCTTC
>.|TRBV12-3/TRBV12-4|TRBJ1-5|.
CASSFEVQSQHF
TGTGCCAGCAGTTTTGAGGTTCAGTCCCAGCATTTT
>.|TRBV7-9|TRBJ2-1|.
CASSLVPRGEQFF
TGTGCCAGCAGCTTAGTGCCCCGCGGTGAGCAGTTCTTC
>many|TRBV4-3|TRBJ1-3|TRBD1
CASSHDLGTDSGNTIYF
TGCGCCAGCAGCCACGACCTGGGGACAGACTCTGGAAACACCATATATTTT
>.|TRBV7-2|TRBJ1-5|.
CASSLRSNQAQHF
TGTGCCAGCAGCTTACGAAGCAATCAGGCCCAGCATTTT
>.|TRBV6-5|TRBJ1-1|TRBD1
CASINGRYRGRNTEAFF
TGTGCCAGCATAAACGGTCGATACAGGGGCCGGAACACTGAAGCTTTCTTT